This TCR beta chain was identified in a study of blood T cell repertoires in COVID-19. Study-wide background: Material from acute and convalescent COVID-19 was sourced from the United States, Italy and Spain. Sample material is recorded as cDNA or gDNA derived from T cells, B-cell-depleted T cells, or PBMCs.

CDR1 is SEHNR and CDR2 is FQNEAQ in the germline V gene (reference sequence). The CDR3 consists of 15 residues. V lost 4 bases and J lost 7; bases outside the gene matches: 7. Under the authors' procedure: The assay estimated nucleated cells by amplifying reference gene primers. Data came from immunoSEQ multiplex PCR; TCRdb stores just in-frame clones and leaves some out. The V and J calls and the clone size are those of that table, but D and trimming were determined from the DNA. The data hold roughly 180,000 clones, with about 86% observed a single time. The sequence derives from a woman younger than 45 with active or convalescent COVID-19. This chain links TRBV7-9 with TRBJ1-4; TRBD1 agrees at 9 bases. The sequencing sample was made of peripheral blood. Here the CDR3 DNA reads TGTGCCAGCAGCTCGGACAGGGGCATAGCTGAAAAACTGTTTTTT. Translating it yields CASSSDRGIAEKLFF.